The subject of this entry is one TCR beta chain. The sample is drawn from a study of blood T cell repertoires in COVID-19. Study as a whole: COVID-19 samples, acute and convalescent, were from the United States, Italy and Spain. Sample material is recorded as cDNA or gDNA derived from T cells, B-cell-depleted T cells, or PBMCs.

Original methodology: Nucleated cell counts were estimated from reference gene primer amplification. The data were produced by immunoSEQ multiplex PCR, yet TCRdb's version contains in-frame clones alone and is incomplete. V, J and clone size derive from that table, while D and trimming were established from the DNA sequence. The repertoire consists of 30,000 to 35,000 clones, with over 90% occurring once and the leading ten covering more than 4.5%. Germline CDR1 and CDR2: SGHRS and YFSETQ. The V gene lost 7 bases and the J gene lost 5 bases, with 13 bases spanning the gap. This CDR3 has 13 residues. The source is a human donor in a cohort sampled during active COVID-19. This chain uses TRBV5-1 with TRBJ2-1; D might be TRBD1 (5 bases). The sample was peripheral blood. Here the CDR3 reads CASSYKGNNEQFF. CDR3 DNA sequence: TGCGCCAGCTCCTACAAGGGGAACAATGAGCAGTTCTTC. Combining the CDR3 with reference TRBV5-1 and TRBJ2-1 gives the whole variable domain KAGVTQTPRYLIKTRGQQVTLSCSPISGHRSVSWYQQTPGQGLQFLFEYFSETQRNKGNFPGRFSGRQFSNSRSEMNVSTLELGDSALYLCASSYKGNNEQFFGPGTRLTVL.